A single T cell receptor (beta chain) is shown here with its context. Its specificity is not known. In the study's own analysis: CDR3 differences across clinicopathological groups were used to build a distant-metastasis classifier for papillary thyroid cancer. TCRdb re-analyzed the PCR reads using MiXCR. The V and J calls and clone size are TCRdb's, not the authors'. The repertoire holds about 39,000 clones, with approximately 17% as singletons. These data are taken from a study of metastatic and nonmetastatic thyroid tumors. On the study more broadly: Across peripheral blood and tumor or nodule tissue samples taken from malignant and benign thyroid patients, the repertoires were compared with one another. General study findings and limits: As reported, TCR beta diversity in blood and tumor was significantly higher in malignant thyroid tumors than in benign nodules.

No patient had received any treatment before thyroid surgery. There are 13 residues in the CDR3. Germline CDR1 and CDR2: DFQATT and SNEGSKA (reference sequence). V lost 4 bases, J lost 0 bases, and 10 bases lay in between. Sequencing used tumor tissue. The rearrangement links TRBV20-1 to TRBJ2-7; no firm D call. This receptor was obtained from a female donor with papillary thyroid cancer or a benign thyroid nodule (not recorded which). Some clones in this sample may be carry-over from other donors' samples. DNA of the CDR3: TGCAGTGCTAAGACATCCCGCTCCTACGAGCAGTACTTC. Protein sequence: CSAKTSRSYEQYF.